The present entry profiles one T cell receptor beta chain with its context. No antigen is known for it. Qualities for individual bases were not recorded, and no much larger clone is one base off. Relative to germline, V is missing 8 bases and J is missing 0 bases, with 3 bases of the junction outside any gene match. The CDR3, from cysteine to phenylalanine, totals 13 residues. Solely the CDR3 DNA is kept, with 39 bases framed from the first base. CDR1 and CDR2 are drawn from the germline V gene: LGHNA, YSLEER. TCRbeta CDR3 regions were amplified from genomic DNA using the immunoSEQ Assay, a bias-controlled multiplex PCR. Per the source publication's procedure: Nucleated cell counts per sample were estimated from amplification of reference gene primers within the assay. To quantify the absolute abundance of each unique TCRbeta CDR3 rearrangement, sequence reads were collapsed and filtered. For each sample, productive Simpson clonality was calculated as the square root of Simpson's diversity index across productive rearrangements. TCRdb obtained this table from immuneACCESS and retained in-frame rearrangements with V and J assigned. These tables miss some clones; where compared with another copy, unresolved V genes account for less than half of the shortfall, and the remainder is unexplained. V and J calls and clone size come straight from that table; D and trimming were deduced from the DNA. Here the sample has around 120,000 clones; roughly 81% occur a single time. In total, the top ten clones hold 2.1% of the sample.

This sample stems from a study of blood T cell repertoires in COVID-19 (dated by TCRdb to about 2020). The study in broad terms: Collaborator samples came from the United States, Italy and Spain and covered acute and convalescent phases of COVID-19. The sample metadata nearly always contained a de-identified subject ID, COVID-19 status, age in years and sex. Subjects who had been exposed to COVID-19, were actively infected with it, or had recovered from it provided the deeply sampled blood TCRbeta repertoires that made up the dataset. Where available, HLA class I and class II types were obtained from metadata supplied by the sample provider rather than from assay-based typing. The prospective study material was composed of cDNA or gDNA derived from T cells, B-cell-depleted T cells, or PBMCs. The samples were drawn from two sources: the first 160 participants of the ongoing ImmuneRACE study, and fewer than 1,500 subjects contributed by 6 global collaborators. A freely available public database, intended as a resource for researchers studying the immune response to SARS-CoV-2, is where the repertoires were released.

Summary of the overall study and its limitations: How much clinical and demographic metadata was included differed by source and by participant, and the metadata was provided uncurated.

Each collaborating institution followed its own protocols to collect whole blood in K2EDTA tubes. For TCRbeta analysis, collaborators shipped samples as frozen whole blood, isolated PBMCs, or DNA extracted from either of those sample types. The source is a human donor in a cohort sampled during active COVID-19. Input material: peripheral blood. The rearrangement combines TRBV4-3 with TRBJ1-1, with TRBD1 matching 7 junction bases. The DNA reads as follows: TGCGCCAGCGGACAGGTCCTGAACACTGAAGCTTTCTTT. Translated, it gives CASGQVLNTEAFF.